Listed below are T cell receptor beta chains from one sample, sequenced in a study of HIV-infected patients and healthy controls. TCRdb itself ran the 5' RACE reads through MiXCR, one entry per CDR3 protein. The repertoire holds about 8,600 distinct CDR3 sequences, 8% to 10% seen once, with less than 25% in the top ten. The sample was blood, taken during antiretroviral therapy. Every receptor here comes from an adult with HIV infection. CDR3s include the opening cysteine and the closing phenylalanine or tryptophan. D genes are given only for firm matches. The listing skips clone size in some rows; elsewhere it reads once, few, many or a size class.

>TRBJ2-7|few|TRBD2|TRBV6-2/TRBV6-3
TGTGCCAGCAGTTACTCGGCGGAGCGGGGGGCCTACGAGCAGTACTTC
CASSYSAERGAYEQYF
>TRBJ2-5|many|NA|TRBV7-9
TGTGCCAGCAGCTTAACTGTTCTTGTGCAAGAGACCCAGTACTTC
CASSLTVLVQETQYF
>TRBJ1-2|many|TRBD1|TRBV5-6
TGTGCCAGCAGCTCCGGGACAGCCTATGGCTACACCTTC
CASSSGTAYGYTF
>TRBJ2-2|medium-sized|NA|TRBV3-1
TGTGCCAGCAGCCAAGGTCCTAGCGGGGAGCTGTTTTTT
CASSQGPSGELFF
>TRBJ1-5|medium-sized|NA|TRBV5-1
TGCGCCAGCAGCTTGGACAGTAATCAGCCCCAGCATTTT
CASSLDSNQPQHF
>TRBJ1-3|many|NA|TRBV6-1
TGTGCCAGCAGTGTGGGGACGGCCTCTGGAAACACCATATATTTT
CASSVGTASGNTIYF
>TRBJ1-2|many|NA|TRBV5-1
TGCGCCAGCAGCCCGAACCAGGGAATAGATGGCTACACCTTC
CASSPNQGIDGYTF
>TRBJ1-5|many|TRBD1|TRBV12-3/TRBV12-4
TGTGCCAGCAGTCCAGGGGGTGGCAATCAGCCCCAGCATTTT
CASSPGGGNQPQHF
>TRBJ2-7|many|NA|TRBV7-3
TGTGCCAGCAGCTTAACTAGCTCGTACGAGCAGTACTTC
CASSLTSSYEQYF
>TRBJ2-7|large|NA|TRBV3-1
TGTGCCAGCAGCCAAAACATCTACGAGCAGTACTTC
CASSQNIYEQYF
>TRBJ1-5|medium-sized|TRBD1|TRBV7-9
TGTGCCAGCAGCTGGACAGGGGGCCCCAATCAGCCCCAGCATTTT
CASSWTGGPNQPQHF
>TRBJ2-5|many|TRBD1|TRBV5-1
TGCGCCAGCAGCTTGGGGGACAGAGAAGAGACCCAGTACTTC
CASSLGDREETQYF
>TRBJ2-7|many|NA|TRBV25-1
TGTGCCAGCAGAGGGACCGACGCCTACGAGCAGTACTTC
CASRGTDAYEQYF
>TRBJ1-1|NA|TRBD1|TRBV29-1
TGCAGCGTTGATCCGACAGGGGGGGTTGAAGCTTTCTTT
CSVDPTGGVEAFF
>TRBJ2-3|medium-sized|TRBD2|TRBV10-3
TGTGCCATCAGTGAAAGCGTAGCGGGTGTCACAGATACGCAGTATTTT
CAISESVAGVTDTQYF
>TRBJ2-7|many|TRBD1|TRBV20-1
TGCAGTGCTTTAGGACAGGGGGATAACTACGAGCAGTACTTC
CSALGQGDNYEQYF
>TRBJ1-6|many|NA|TRBV7-9
TGTGCCAGCAGCTTAGGGACGACCAATTCACCCCTCCACTTT
CASSLGTTNSPLHF
>TRBJ1-1|NA|TRBD1|TRBV7-6
TGTGCCAGCCGGGACAGGGAAGGTGACACTGAAGCTTTCTTT
CASRDREGDTEAFF
>TRBJ2-7|many|TRBD1|TRBV9
TGTGCCAGCAGCGTCTCCGGGACAGTCTACGAGCAGTACTTC
CASSVSGTVYEQYF
>TRBJ2-2|medium-sized|TRBD2|TRBV5-4
TGTGCCAGCAGCCCCGGGACTAGCGCCCCCGGGGAGCTGTTTTTT
CASSPGTSAPGELFF
>TRBJ1-5|many|TRBD1|TRBV29-1
TGCAGCGTCCCCGGACAGGGTACTCAGCCCCAGCATTTT
CSVPGQGTQPQHF
>TRBJ1-1|medium-sized|NA|TRBV9
TGTGCCAGCACCAGTCGGGAGGGGGAAGCTTTCTTT
CASTSREGEAFF
>TRBJ2-5|many|TRBD2|TRBV10-3
TGTGCCATCAGCCCGACTAGCGGTCCTGGGACCCAGTACTTC
CAISPTSGPGTQYF
>TRBJ2-1|medium-sized|NA|TRBV12-5
TGTGCTAGTGGTCCCCCGGGACTGCGTTACAATGAGCAGTTCTTC
CASGPPGLRYNEQFF
>TRBJ2-3|few|NA|TRBV7-3
TGTGCCAGCAGCTTAATTGGCGGGCCCTACACAGATACGCAGTATTTT
CASSLIGGPYTDTQYF
>TRBJ2-3|many|TRBD2|TRBV7-2
TGTGCCAGCAGCTTAACCCAACTAGCGGGGGGTGATACGCAGTATTTT
CASSLTQLAGGDTQYF
>TRBJ1-1|medium-sized|NA|TRBV7-6
TGTGCCAGCAGCTTATCGAGGGGCTTGAACACTGAAGCTTTCTTT
CASSLSRGLNTEAFF
>TRBJ1-5|medium-sized|NA|TRBV3-1
TGTGCCAGCAGCCAGGGGTTTAGCAATCAGCCCCAGCATTTT
CASSQGFSNQPQHF
>TRBJ1-1|many|NA|TRBV4-1
TGCGCCAGCACTGAGGTTCAGGGAGGGCAAACTGAAGCTTTCTTT
CASTEVQGGQTEAFF
>TRBJ1-6|NA|NA|TRBV7-9
TGTGCCAGCAGCTTAGTTGGTGATTCACCCCTCCACTTT
CASSLVGDSPLHF
>TRBJ2-3|few|NA|TRBV12-3/TRBV12-4
TGTGCCAGCAGTTTAGCAGGGAGCCCCACAGATACGCAGTATTTT
CASSLAGSPTDTQYF
>TRBJ1-1|medium-sized|NA|TRBV15
TGTGCCACCAGCAGAGATTTAGGCAGGGATGGCACTGAAGCTTTCTTT
CATSRDLGRDGTEAFF
>TRBJ2-3|many|TRBD1|TRBV5-1
TGCGCCAGCAGGTCCGGGACAGGTTCGATTATGCAGTATTTT
CASRSGTGSIMQYF
>TRBJ2-1|many|NA|TRBV5-1
TGCGCCAGCAGCGAGACTGGGAACCTCTACAATGAGCAGTTCTTC
CASSETGNLYNEQFF
>TRBJ2-6|many|TRBD1|TRBV14
TGTGCCAGCAGCCCCGCGACAGGGAATCCTGGGGCCAACGTCCTGACTTTC
CASSPATGNPGANVLTF
>TRBJ1-1|medium-sized|TRBD1|TRBV10-3
TGTGCCATCAGTGAGCACACAGGGGGGACTGAAGCTTTCTTT
CAISEHTGGTEAFF
>TRBJ1-2|few|NA|TRBV2
TGTGCCAGCAGGACCCCCGTGGGCTCCATTCATGGCTACACCTTC
CASRTPVGSIHGYTF
>TRBJ2-2|NA|NA|TRBV10-2
TGCGCCAGCAGACCGGGACACGGGACGGTGGCCGGGGAGCTGTTTTTT
CASRPGHGTVAGELFF
>TRBJ2-2|many|TRBD1|TRBV2
TGTGCCAGCAGCCGCGGACAGGGGCTGACCGGGGAGCTGTTTTTT
CASSRGQGLTGELFF
>TRBJ1-1|many|NA|TRBV7-6
TGTGCCAGCAGCTCACAACAGGGCACTGAAGCTTTCTTT
CASSSQQGTEAFF
>TRBJ1-2|many|NA|TRBV20-1
TGCAGTGCTCCGACAGGACGTGGCTACACCTTC
CSAPTGRGYTF
>TRBJ2-7|NA|NA|TRBV28
TGTGCCAGCACCTCTTTGGGGAGAACAAATTACGAGCAGTACTTC
CASTSLGRTNYEQYF
>TRBJ1-5|many|NA|TRBV5-1
TGCGCCAGCAGGGCGGGGCCGACCTCAGAGGGCAATCAGCCCCAGCATTTT
CASRAGPTSEGNQPQHF
>TRBJ2-2|many|NA|TRBV10-3
TGTGCCACCCTCGGGAGTGAGCTTAACACCGGGGAGCTGTTTTTT
CATLGSELNTGELFF
>TRBJ2-5|medium-sized|NA|TRBV15
TGTGCCACCAGCAGAGACCCCTCGGAGACCCAGTACTTC
CATSRDPSETQYF
>TRBJ2-5|few|TRBD1|TRBV12-5
TGTGCTAGTGGTTTGCTCTCCTTCGACAGGGGGAGAGAGACCCAGTACTTC
CASGLLSFDRGRETQYF
>TRBJ1-1|many|NA|TRBV30
TGTGCCTGGAACCCGGGGGCCGGTGAAGCTTTCTTT
CAWNPGAGEAFF
>TRBJ1-5|medium-sized|NA|TRBV4-1
TGCGCCAGCAGCCCCCATCTCCTGTCCCTCAGAGGACAACCGAATCAGCCCCAGCATTTT
CASSPHLLSLRGQPNQPQHF
>TRBJ2-2|NA|TRBD2|TRBV24-1
TGTGCCACCAGCGGACTAGCGGGGGGGAACACCGGGGAGCTGTTTTTT
CATSGLAGGNTGELFF